The 13 T cell receptor beta chains given below trace back to one sample, sequenced in a study of cytomegalovirus exposure and HLA in healthy donors. The protocol was immunoSEQ multiplex PCR, while the TCRdb copy is restricted to in-frame clones and leaves out a portion. Among 170,000 or so clones, roughly 85% were seen once, and the ten largest hold approximately 15%. The material sequenced was PBMCs. All receptors come from a man younger than 35 in good health and CMV-seropositive.

The chain couples TRBV2 to TRBJ1-2; D is possibly TRBD1 (5 bases). This CDR3 contains 14 residues. With 6 bases removed from V and 8 bases from J, the gap between germline ends came to 19 bases. Germline CDR1 reads SNHLY; CDR2 reads FYNNEI. In nucleotides, the CDR3 is TGTGCCAGCAGGCTTGGCTCAGGGTCTTGGGGCTACACCTTC. Encoded protein: CASRLGSGSWGYTF.

The V and J genes are TRBV6-5 and TRBJ2-5, with 7 bases matching TRBD2. CDR1 MNHEY and CDR2 SVGAGI come from the germline V gene. The ends lost 5 bases at V and 5 bases at J; junction bases unmatched: 5. The CDR3 runs 13 residues. CDR3 residues: CASSVPGGETQYF. The CDR3 region has the DNA TGTGCCAGCAGTGTGCCCGGGGGGGAGACCCAGTACTTC.

The chain recombines TRBV7-4 with TRBJ1-4; 10 nucleotides align to TRBD1. Germline V CDR1 and CDR2: SGHVT, SQSDAQ. Trimming at V came to 3 bases and at J to 7 bases, leaving 5 bases not matched to a gene. The CDR3 contains 15 residues. CDR3 residues: CASSLGTGESEKLFF. CDR3 in DNA: TGTGCCAGCAGCTTGGGGACAGGGGAGAGTGAAAAACTGTTTTTT. Filled out from reference TRBV7-4 and TRBJ1-4, the complete variable domain reads GAGVSQSPRYKVAKRGRDVALRCDSISGHVTLYWYRQTLGQGSEVLTYSQSDAQRDKSGRPSGRFSAERPERSVSTLKIQRTEQGDSAVYLCASSLGTGESEKLFFGSGTQLSVL.

This chain connects TRBV28 to TRBJ1-2; 7 nucleotides align to TRBD1. Looked up from germline, CDR1 is MDHEN and CDR2 is SYDVKM. The V segment lost 4 bases and the J segment 4 bases; nucleotides outside the gene matches: 9. The CDR3 spans 15 residues. The CDR3 sequence is CASSSIGQAIYGYTF. DNA for the CDR3: TGTGCCAGCAGTTCGATCGGACAGGCAATCTATGGCTACACCTTC.

The chain links TRBV5-5 to TRBJ2-5; D possibly corresponds to TRBD1 (5 bases). V was shortened by 4 bases and J by 3 bases, with 19 bases between the two germline ends. The CDR3 sequence is 16 residues long. Germline V CDR1 and CDR2: SGHKS, YYEKEE (reference sequence). The CDR3 loop reads CASSPGTTQGKETQYF. Written as DNA, the CDR3 is TGTGCCAGCAGCCCAGGCACGACTCAGGGTAAAGAGACCCAGTACTTC.

The chain employs TRBV27 and TRBJ2-7, with 8 nucleotides matching TRBD1. This CDR3 has 13 amino acids. Germline V gene data show CDR1 as MNHEY and CDR2 as SMNVEV (reference sequence). Trimming took 10 bases from V and 2 from J; bases not matched to a gene: 7. In DNA form, the CDR3 reads TGTGCCACCGCGACAGGGGAAGCCTACGAGCAGTACTTC. This encodes CATATGEAYEQYF.

The V and J genes are TRBV29-1 and TRBJ2-3; 12 nucleotides agree with TRBD2. This CDR3 is 18 amino acids long. CDR1 is SQVTM, CDR2 ANQGSEA, per germline. The trim removed 2 bases at V and 7 bases at J, leaving 16 bases unmatched. The CDR3 sequence: CSVERTSGTRQTLHTQYF. As DNA, the CDR3 is TGCAGCGTTGAACGGACTAGCGGGACACGCCAGACCCTTCATACGCAGTATTTT.

The chain recombines TRBV28 with TRBJ2-7, with TRBD1 as a possible D gene (6 bases). The CDR3 is 17 residues long. Looked up from germline, CDR1 is MDHEN and CDR2 is SYDVKM. V dropped 6 bases and J dropped 2 bases, with 23 bases sitting between them. Here the CDR3 DNA reads TGTGCCAGCAGCTCGCTCCCTCAGGGGACGAGGGCCTACGAGCAGTACTTC. Translation gives CASSSLPQGTRAYEQYF.

Details on this clone: An end of the junction does not agree with germline; a read error may underlie this. This chain uses TRBV29-1 with TRBJ2-5; unclear D gene. Germline V gene data show CDR1 as SQVTM and CDR2 as ANQGSEA. This CDR3 has 12 residues. CDR3 sequence (DNA): TGCAGCGTTGCACGGTTCGGAGAGGCCCAGTACTTC. Amino acids: CSVARFGEAQYF.

This chain connects TRBV6-5 to TRBJ2-5, with 10 bases aligning to TRBD1. Germline-derived CDR1 and CDR2 are MNHEY and SVGAGI. V was pared by 4 bases and J by 2 bases, with 4 bases of the junction left unmatched. The CDR3 is 15 residues long. CDR3 protein: CASSWTGGGQETQYF. CDR3 DNA sequence: TGTGCCAGCAGTTGGACAGGGGGGGGTCAAGAGACCCAGTACTTC.

V gene TRBV6-6 combines with J gene TRBJ1-5; D perhaps matches TRBD1 (6 bases). The CDR3 is made up of 13 amino acids. Germline V lookup: CDR1 MNHNY, CDR2 SVGAGI (reference sequence). With 11 bases removed from V and 0 bases from J, the gap between germline ends came to 11 bases. The CDR3 loop reads CAGGQNSNQPQHF. CDR3 bases: TGTGCCGGGGGACAAAATAGCAATCAGCCCCAGCATTTT.

This chain connects TRBV6-6 to TRBJ1-5; D call uncertain. The V and J ends lost 7 bases and 3 bases respectively, with 16 bases between them. CDR1 is MNHNY, CDR2 SVGAGI, per germline (reference sequence). The CDR3 has 15 amino acids. CDR3 in DNA: TGTGCCAGCACCCCCCCCGGCGGCCTCAATCAGCCCCAGCATTTT. Its protein is CASTPPGGLNQPQHF.

The V and J genes are TRBV5-1 and TRBJ1-2; D gene ambiguous. Germline V gives CDR1 SGHRS, CDR2 YFSETQ. Deletions cut 4 bases from V and 8 bases from J, with 15 bases between. The CDR3 is 13 residues long. CDR3 protein: CASSEVAGFGYTF. DNA of the CDR3: TGCGCCAGCAGCGAAGTAGCGGGGTTCGGCTACACCTTC.